Listed here are 30 T cell receptor beta chains from one sample, sequenced in a study of blood T cells in healthy people across ages. Together with a sample-barcoded 5' primer, a J-beta primer mix was included in a second PCR lasting roughly 6 to 12 cycles. TCRdb independently ran MiXCR on the 5' RACE reads; one entry per CDR3 protein. Here the sample spans about 1.1 million distinct CDR3 sequences, more than 30% being singletons. Sequencing was performed on blood. The receptors were sampled from a man younger than 30 in good health.

The V gene is TRBV3-1, the J gene TRBJ1-5; TRBD1 is a possible D gene (5 bases). Germline CDR1 is LGHDT and CDR2 is YNNKEL (reference sequence). This CDR3 comprises 15 residues. Trimming cost V 1 base and J 6 bases, with 13 bases left between them. This CDR3 reads CASSQVGQGGQPQHF. In DNA, the CDR3 is TGTGCCAGCAGCCAAGTAGGGCAGGGCGGTCAGCCCCAGCATTTT.

This clonotype turned up a few times. The genes are TRBV21-1 and TRBJ2-3; the table's TRBD1 call for D was not verified on the DNA. TRBV21-1 is termed a pseudogene. The CDR3 runs 15 residues. The CDR3 DNA is TGTGCCAGCAGCAAAGGCCGGACAGACACAGATACGCAGTATTTT. Residues: CASSKGRTDTDTQYF.

The V gene is TRBV3-1, the J gene TRBJ1-1; D may be TRBD1 (6 bases). V lost 0 bases and J lost 7, with 9 bases in between. Germline CDR1 and CDR2: LGHDT and YNNKEL (reference sequence). This CDR3 spans 13 amino acids. The CDR3 region has the DNA TGTGCCAGCAGCCAAGATAGGGGGAATGAAGCTTTCTTT. It is translated as CASSQDRGNEAFF.

J is TRBJ2-3 and V is TRBV20-1; no clear D gene. This CDR3 comprises 15 residues. The V end lost 3 bases, the J end lost 0 bases, and 13 bases lay between the germline ends. Germline V CDR1 and CDR2: DFQATT, SNEGSKA (reference sequence). CDR3 region: CSARGRKSSTDTQYF. As DNA, the CDR3 is TGCAGTGCTAGGGGCCGAAAGTCTAGCACAGATACGCAGTATTTT.

This clonotype has more than one count but fewer than ten. As DNA, the CDR3 is TGTGCCAGCAGTTATATGGTGTCCTATGGCTACACCTTC. The encoded protein is CASSYMVSYGYTF. The chain recombines TRBV6-2 or TRBV6-3 with TRBJ1-2; D is uncertain. V lost 3 bases to trimming and J lost 4 bases, with 9 bases between them. This CDR3 region has 13 residues. The germline V gene has CDR1 MNHEY and CDR2 SVGEGT.

The J gene is TRBJ1-2, the V gene TRBV16; no reliable D call. V lost 0 bases and J 7 bases, leaving 12 bases between the germline ends. The CDR3 consists of 14 residues. Germline-derived CDR1 and CDR2 are KGHSY and FQNENV. The CDR3 region is CASSQSTRAPGYTF. The CDR3 bases are TGTGCCAGCAGCCAATCGACACGGGCTCCTGGCTACACCTTC.

The rearrangement uses TRBV28 and TRBJ1-5; tentatively, D is TRBD1 (6 bases). Trimming left V 6 bases short and J 5 bases short, with 11 bases between. There are 13 residues in the CDR3. Germline V lookup: CDR1 MDHEN, CDR2 SYDVKM. CDR3 residues: CASRRGGDQPQHF. In DNA, the CDR3 is TGTGCCAGCAGGAGAGGGGGGGATCAGCCCCAGCATTTT.

On this clonotype: A read error is possible here, since a much larger clone lies one base away. V usage is TRBV6-5 and J usage is TRBJ2-3; 8 bases fit TRBD2. The CDR3 has 15 amino acids. Germline CDR1 MNHEY, CDR2 SVGAGI. The V and J ends lost 2 bases and 1 base, in that order; junction bases with no gene match: 2. The CDR3 loop reads CASSYGRGGTDTQYF. In nucleotides, the CDR3 is TGTGCCAGCAGTTACGGGCGGGGGGGCACAGATACGCAGTATTTT.

This clonotype showed up just a few times. This sequence joins TRBV12-3 or TRBV12-4 and TRBJ1-1; D gene unclear. V shed 0 bases and J shed 8 bases, with 13 bases lying between them. There are 14 residues in the CDR3. CDR3 protein: CASSLAPDHEEAFF. Written as DNA, the CDR3 is TGTGCCAGCAGTTTAGCGCCGGACCACGAGGAAGCTTTCTTT.

The V and J genes are TRBV6-5 and TRBJ1-1; 7 bases fit TRBD1. Germline CDR1 is MNHEY and CDR2 is SVGAGI. CDR3 size: 15 residues. Trimming removed 6 bases from V and 0 bases from J; junction bases left unmatched: 7. CDR3 sequence: CASRYAGTVNTEAFF. In DNA form, the CDR3 reads TGTGCCAGCAGATACGCCGGGACAGTGAACACTGAAGCTTTCTTT.

The V gene is TRBV4-3, the J gene TRBJ2-1, with TRBD1 identical over 11 bases. The CDR3 is 17 residues long. Germline lookup yields CDR1 LGHNA and CDR2 YSLEER. The junction had 5 bases not matched to a gene; V was cut back by 0 bases and J by 4 bases. The CDR3 DNA follows: TGCGCCAGCAGCCAAGATCCGGGACAGGGGGTGTACAATGAGCAGTTCTTC. This encodes CASSQDPGQGVYNEQFF.

V gene TRBV20-1 combines with J gene TRBJ1-5; 10 nucleotides agree with TRBD1. Germline V lookup: CDR1 DFQATT, CDR2 SNEGSKA (reference sequence). V trimming: 0 bases; J trimming: 5 bases; junction bases outside the gene matches: 4. This CDR3 has 15 residues. The CDR3 DNA sequence: TGCAGTGCTAGAGATCAGGGGACAGGGGATCAGCCCCAGCATTTT. It yields the protein CSARDQGTGDQPQHF.

The CDR3, as DNA: TGTGCCAGCAGTCCCCGACACATCTCTGGGGCCAACGTCCTGACTTTC. Translated, it gives CASSPRHISGANVLTF. The chain recombines TRBV12-3 or TRBV12-4 with TRBJ2-6; no reliable D call. This CDR3 is 16 amino acids long. The V and J ends lost 5 bases and 0 bases respectively, with 11 bases between them.

This clonotype appeared once. A much larger clone is a single base away; this may be a read error. The chain carries TRBV10-3 and TRBJ2-3; 8 positions agree with TRBD2. The CDR3 runs to 16 residues. CDR1 ENHRY and CDR2 SYGVKD come from the germline V gene. The CDR3, as DNA: TGTGTCATCAGTCCCGGGCTTAGCGGGGATTCAGATACGCAGTATTTT. It is translated as CVISPGLSGDSDTQYF.

This chain uses TRBV12-3 or TRBV12-4 with TRBJ1-1, with TRBD1 identical over 7 bases. This CDR3 has 15 amino acids. V lost 1 base and J lost 5; bases outside the gene matches: 7. The CDR3 nucleotides are TGTGCCAGCAGTTTAGATTTAGGGGGCTGGACTGAAGCTTTCTTT. It yields the protein CASSLDLGGWTEAFF.

This clonotype was counted a few times. The genes are TRBV7-3 and TRBJ2-1, with D perhaps TRBD1 or TRBD2 (5 bases each). Germline V gene lookup returns CDR1 SGHTA and CDR2 FQGTGA. V was cut by 3 bases and J by 10 bases, with 13 bases left in between. This CDR3 comprises 13 residues. The DNA of the CDR3 is TGTGCCAGCAGCTTTCCGGGACCTGGGGAGCAGTTCTTC. Translated: CASSFPGPGEQFF.

This clonotype has only a few counts. The J gene is TRBJ2-1, the V gene TRBV5-6; D remains ambiguous. Trimming removed 4 bases at V and 2 bases at J, with 7 bases between. There are 13 residues in the CDR3. Germline values: CDR1 SGHDT, CDR2 YYEEEE. CDR3 nucleotide sequence: TGTGCCAGCAGCGCCTTGACCTACAATGAGCAGTTCTTC. This sequence encodes CASSALTYNEQFF.

This clonotype was seen more than once but under ten times. This rearrangement joins TRBV5-5 to TRBJ2-2; D call uncertain. The CDR3 covers 17 residues. Germline assignment: CDR1 SGHKS and CDR2 YYEKEE (reference sequence). V shed 0 bases and J shed 3 bases, with 15 bases lying between them. The CDR3 loop is CASSLVQIRRDTGELFF. The CDR3, as DNA: TGTGCCAGCAGCTTGGTCCAAATACGTCGGGACACCGGGGAGCTGTTTTTT.

This clonotype was recorded a few times. The V gene is TRBV27, the J gene TRBJ2-4, with a tentative D call TRBD2 (6 bases). This CDR3 region has 15 residues. CDR1 MNHEY and CDR2 SMNVEV come from the germline V gene (reference sequence). V lost 9 bases and J lost 1, with 16 bases in between. The CDR3 spells CASSLEGSAKNIQYF. Here the CDR3 DNA reads TGTGCCAGTAGCTTGGAGGGCTCGGCCAAAAACATTCAGTACTTC.

The CDR3 DNA is TGTGCCAGCAGTTACTCTACAGGGTGGCCCTCTGAAGCTTTCTTT. Its translation is CASSYSTGWPSEAFF. The J gene is TRBJ1-1, the V gene TRBV6-2 or TRBV6-3, with TRBD1 as a possible D gene (6 bases). V lost 0 bases and J 6 bases, leaving 14 bases between the germline ends. The CDR3 totals 15 residues. Germline assignment: CDR1 MNHEY and CDR2 SVGEGT.

J is TRBJ2-4 and V is TRBV6-2 or TRBV6-3; D not resolved. The CDR3 runs 15 residues. Germline V gene data show CDR1 as MNHEY and CDR2 as SVGEGT. The V end lost 6 bases, the J end lost 13 bases, and 25 bases lay between the germline ends. In nucleotides, the CDR3 is TGTGCCAGCAGCCCAGGACCCCCCACCTACAATGAGCAGTACTTC. This sequence encodes CASSPGPPTYNEQYF.

The chain recombines TRBV10-3 with TRBJ2-3; the D gene is possibly TRBD1 (5 bases). V was trimmed by 8 bases and J by 0 bases, leaving 9 bases between them. The CDR3 sequence is 13 residues long. Germline V gene sequence: CDR1 ENHRY, CDR2 SYGVKD. CDR3 region: CAIQQESTDTQYF. The DNA for the CDR3 is TGTGCCATCCAACAGGAAAGCACAGATACGCAGTATTTT.

The genes are TRBV4-2 and TRBJ1-1, with D possibly being TRBD1 (5 bases). V was pared by 4 bases and J by 1 base, with 13 bases between. Germline V gene sequence: CDR1 LGHNA, CDR2 YNFKEQ. This CDR3 spans 15 amino acids. CDR3 sequence (DNA): TGTGCCAGCAGCCCGGTAGACAGTAAGAACACTGAAGCTTTCTTT. Residues: CASSPVDSKNTEAFF.

The chain recombines TRBV6-2 or TRBV6-3 with TRBJ1-2; D remains ambiguous. With 0 bases removed from V and 6 bases from J, the gap between germline ends came to 11 bases. The germline V gene encodes CDR1 MNHEY and CDR2 SVGEGT. This CDR3 region has 14 residues. CDR3 nucleotides: TGTGCCAGCAGTTACTCGAGCGTGCAGGATGGCTACACCTTC. This encodes CASSYSSVQDGYTF.

In its sample, this clonotype was seen a few times. The chain combines TRBV7-9 with TRBJ1-1; 9 bases fit TRBD1. Unmatched junction bases numbered 12, after V lost 0 bases and J lost 1 base. Germline assignment: CDR1 SEHNR and CDR2 FQNEAQ (reference sequence). CDR3 length: 19 amino acids. The CDR3: CASSLAYEGLGQGNTEAFF. As DNA, the CDR3 is TGTGCCAGCAGCTTAGCTTATGAGGGGTTGGGACAGGGGAACACTGAAGCTTTCTTT.

This clonotype was found a few times. The J gene is TRBJ1-1, the V gene TRBV9, with 12 positions matching TRBD1. Looked up from germline, CDR1 is SGDLS and CDR2 is YYNGEE. V shed 0 bases, J shed 4 bases, and the junction held 7 bases outside the gene matches. This CDR3 is 17 amino acids long. CDR3 sequence reads: CASSVEGDRGLGTEAFF. In DNA form, the CDR3 reads TGTGCCAGCAGCGTAGAGGGGGACAGGGGGCTGGGCACTGAAGCTTTCTTT.

This chain uses TRBV6-4 with TRBJ2-3, with D uncertain. The V end lost 1 base, the J end lost 5 bases, and 7 bases lay between the germline ends. This CDR3 has 13 residues. Germline V gives CDR1 MRHNA, CDR2 SNTAGT. CDR3 in amino acids: CASSDFPRDTQYF. CDR3 coding DNA: TGTGCCAGCAGTGACTTCCCCCGAGATACGCAGTATTTT.

Of note for this clonotype: The junction shows a germline mismatch at one end, possibly a read error. The V gene is TRBV10-3, the J gene TRBJ1-5; D is ambiguous. The CDR3 is made up of 16 amino acids. The V gene's germline CDR1 is ENHRY and CDR2 SYGVKD. CDR3 DNA: TGTGCCATCAGTGAGTCGCTGAAAGGGTTGGATCGGCCCCGGCATTTT. Its translation is CAISESLKGLDRPRHF.

This clonotype was detected a few times. The rearrangement links TRBV2 to TRBJ2-1; TRBD2 aligns across 9 bases. Germline V lookup: CDR1 SNHLY, CDR2 FYNNEI. CDR3 length: 15 amino acids. J lost 5 bases, V lost 6 bases, and 8 bases had no gene match. The CDR3 nucleotides are TGTGCCAGCAGCCGGGAAGTAGCGGGAGACAATGAGCAGTTCTTC. This sequence encodes CASSREVAGDNEQFF.

In this sample, this clonotype turned up many times. V is TRBV20-1 and J is TRBJ2-4, with D uncertain. This CDR3 is built from 13 residues. Germline V gene lookup returns CDR1 DFQATT and CDR2 SNEGSKA (reference sequence). The V end lost 1 base, the J end lost 0 bases, and 4 bases lay between the germline ends. CDR3 loop: CSARGGAKNIQYF. The DNA of the CDR3 is TGCAGTGCTAGAGGCGGAGCCAAAAACATTCAGTACTTC.